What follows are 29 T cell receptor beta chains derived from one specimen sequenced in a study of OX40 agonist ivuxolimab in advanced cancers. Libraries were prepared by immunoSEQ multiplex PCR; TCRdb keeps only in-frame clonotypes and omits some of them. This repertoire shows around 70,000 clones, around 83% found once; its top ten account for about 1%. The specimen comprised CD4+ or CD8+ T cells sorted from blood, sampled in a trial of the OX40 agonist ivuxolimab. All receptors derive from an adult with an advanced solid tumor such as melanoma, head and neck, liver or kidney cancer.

CDR3 loop: CASSQRGGRFEQFF. CDR3 sequence (DNA): TGTGCCAGCAGCCAGCGGGGGGGCCGGTTTGAGCAGTTCTTC. The chain couples TRBV5-4 to TRBJ2-1; TRBD2 aligns across 10 bases. This CDR3 is 14 amino acids long. With 4 bases clipped from V and 9 bases from J, the junction kept 7 bases outside the gene matches. Looked up from germline, CDR1 is SGHNT and CDR2 is YYREEE (reference sequence).

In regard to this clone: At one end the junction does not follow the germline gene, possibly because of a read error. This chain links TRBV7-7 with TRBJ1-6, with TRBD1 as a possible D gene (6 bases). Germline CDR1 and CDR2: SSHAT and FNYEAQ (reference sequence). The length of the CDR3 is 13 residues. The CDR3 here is CASSFSGGSPLHF. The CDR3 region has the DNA TGTGCTAGCAGCTTCTCTGGGGGCTCACCCCTCCACTTT.

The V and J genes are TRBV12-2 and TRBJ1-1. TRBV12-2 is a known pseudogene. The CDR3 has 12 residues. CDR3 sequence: CAIRQEWTEAFF. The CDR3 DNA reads TGTGCAATCAGGCAGGAGTGGACTGAAGCTTTCTTT.

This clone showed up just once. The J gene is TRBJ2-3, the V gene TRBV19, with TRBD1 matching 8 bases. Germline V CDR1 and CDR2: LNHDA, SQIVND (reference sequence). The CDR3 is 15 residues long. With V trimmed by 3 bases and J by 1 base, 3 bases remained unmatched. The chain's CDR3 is CASSIQGARTDTQYF. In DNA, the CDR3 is TGTGCCAGTAGTATCCAGGGGGCGCGCACAGATACGCAGTATTTT.

Here the CDR3 DNA reads TGCGCCAGCAGCTTGGGGGGGTGGCAAGAGACCCAGTACTTC. Translated, it gives CASSLGGWQETQYF. V and J are TRBV5-1 and TRBJ2-5, with D tentatively TRBD1 or TRBD2 (5 bases each). The CDR3 is 14 residues long. From germline, CDR1 is SGHRS and CDR2 YFSETQ. V lost 0 bases, J lost 2 bases, and 8 bases lay in between.

The DNA of the CDR3 is TGTGCCAGTAGTTTTACCCTAACCTACAATGAGCAGTTCTTC. The encoded protein is CASSFTLTYNEQFF. The chain combines TRBV19 with TRBJ2-1, with D hard to call. V was trimmed by 5 bases and J by 2 bases, leaving 10 bases between them. CDR1 LNHDA and CDR2 SQIVND come from the germline V gene (reference sequence). This CDR3 is 14 amino acids long.

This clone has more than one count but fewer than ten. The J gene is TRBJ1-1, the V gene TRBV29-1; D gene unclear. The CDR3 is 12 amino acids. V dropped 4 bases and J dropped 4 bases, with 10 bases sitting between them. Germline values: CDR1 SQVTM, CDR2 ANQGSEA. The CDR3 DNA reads TGCAGCGTTGCACAGAAGGCCACTGAAGCTTTCTTT. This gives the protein CSVAQKATEAFF.

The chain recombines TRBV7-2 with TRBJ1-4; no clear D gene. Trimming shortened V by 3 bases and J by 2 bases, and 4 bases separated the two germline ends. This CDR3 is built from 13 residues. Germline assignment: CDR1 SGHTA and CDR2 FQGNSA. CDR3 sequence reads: CASSFSTNEKLFF. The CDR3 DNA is TGTGCCAGCAGCTTTAGCACTAATGAAAAACTGTTTTTT.

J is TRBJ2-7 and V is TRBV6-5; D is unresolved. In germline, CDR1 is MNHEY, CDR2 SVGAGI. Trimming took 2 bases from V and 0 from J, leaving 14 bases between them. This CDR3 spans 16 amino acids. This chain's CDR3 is CASSYGASYNSYEQYF. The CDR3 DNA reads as TGTGCCAGCAGTTACGGTGCCTCCTACAACTCCTACGAGCAGTACTTC.

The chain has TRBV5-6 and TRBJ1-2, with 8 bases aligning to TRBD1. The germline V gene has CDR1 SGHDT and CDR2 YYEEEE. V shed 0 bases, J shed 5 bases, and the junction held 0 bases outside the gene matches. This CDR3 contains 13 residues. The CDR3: CASSLDRGYGYTF. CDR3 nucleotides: TGTGCCAGCAGCTTGGACAGGGGGTATGGCTACACCTTC.

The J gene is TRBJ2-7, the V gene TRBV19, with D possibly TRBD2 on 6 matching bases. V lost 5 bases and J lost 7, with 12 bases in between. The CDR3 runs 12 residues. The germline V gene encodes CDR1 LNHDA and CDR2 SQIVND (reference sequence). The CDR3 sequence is CASSYGGIEQYF. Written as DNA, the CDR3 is TGTGCCAGTAGTTATGGGGGGATTGAGCAGTACTTC.

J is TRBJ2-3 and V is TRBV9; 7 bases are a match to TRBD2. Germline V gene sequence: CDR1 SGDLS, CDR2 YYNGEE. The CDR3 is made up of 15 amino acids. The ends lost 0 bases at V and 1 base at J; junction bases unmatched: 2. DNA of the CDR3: TGTGCCAGCAGCGTAGAAGGGAGGGGCACAGATACGCAGTATTTT. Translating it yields CASSVEGRGTDTQYF.

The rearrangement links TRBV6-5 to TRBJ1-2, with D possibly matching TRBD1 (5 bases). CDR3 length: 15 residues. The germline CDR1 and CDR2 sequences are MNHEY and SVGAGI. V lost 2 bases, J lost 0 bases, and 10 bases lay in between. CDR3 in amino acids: CASSYRVGPNYGYTF. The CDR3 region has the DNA TGTGCCAGCAGTTACCGGGTGGGACCTAACTATGGCTACACCTTC.

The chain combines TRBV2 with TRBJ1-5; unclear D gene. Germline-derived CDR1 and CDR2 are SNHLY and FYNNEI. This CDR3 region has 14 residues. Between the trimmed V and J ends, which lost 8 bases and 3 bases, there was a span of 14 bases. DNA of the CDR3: TGTGCCAGCCAACGGACGGAATCCAATCAGCCCCAGCATTTT. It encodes CASQRTESNQPQHF.

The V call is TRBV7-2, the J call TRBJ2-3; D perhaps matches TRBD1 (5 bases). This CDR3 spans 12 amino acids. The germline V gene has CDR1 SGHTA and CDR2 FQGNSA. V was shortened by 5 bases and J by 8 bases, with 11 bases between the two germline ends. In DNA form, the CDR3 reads TGTGCCAGCAGCCCCTTAAGGGGTACGCAGTATTTT. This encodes CASSPLRGTQYF.

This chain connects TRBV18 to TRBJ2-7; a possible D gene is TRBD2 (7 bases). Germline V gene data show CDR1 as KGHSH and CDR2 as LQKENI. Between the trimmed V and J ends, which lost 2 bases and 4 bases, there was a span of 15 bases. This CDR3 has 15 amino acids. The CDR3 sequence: CASSPSLGGVYEQYF. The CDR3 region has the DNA TGTGCCAGCTCACCATCCCTAGGGGGGGTTTACGAGCAGTACTTC. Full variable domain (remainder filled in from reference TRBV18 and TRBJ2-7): NAGVMQNPRHLVRRRGQEARLRCSPMKGHSHVYWYRQLPEEGLKFMVYLQKENIIDESGMPKERFSAEFPKEGPSILRIQQVVRGDSAAYFCASSPSLGGVYEQYFGPGTRLTVT.

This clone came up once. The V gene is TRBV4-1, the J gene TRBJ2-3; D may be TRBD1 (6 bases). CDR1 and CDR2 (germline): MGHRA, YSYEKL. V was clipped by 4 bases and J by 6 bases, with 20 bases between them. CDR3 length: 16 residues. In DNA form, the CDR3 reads TGCGCCAGCAGCCCAATACAGGGCAACACACAGGATACGCAGTATTTT. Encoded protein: CASSPIQGNTQDTQYF.

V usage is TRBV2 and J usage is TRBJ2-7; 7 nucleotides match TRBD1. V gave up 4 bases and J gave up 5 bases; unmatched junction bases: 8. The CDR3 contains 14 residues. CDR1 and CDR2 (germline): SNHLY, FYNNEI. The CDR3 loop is CASSGATGVDEQYF. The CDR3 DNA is TGTGCCAGCAGTGGAGCTACAGGGGTCGACGAGCAGTACTTC.

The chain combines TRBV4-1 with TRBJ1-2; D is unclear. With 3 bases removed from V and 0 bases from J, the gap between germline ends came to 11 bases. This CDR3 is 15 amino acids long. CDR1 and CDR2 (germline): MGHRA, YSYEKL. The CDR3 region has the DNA TGCGCCAGCAGCCAGGAGCCGGGTACTAACTATGGCTACACCTTC. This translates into CASSQEPGTNYGYTF.

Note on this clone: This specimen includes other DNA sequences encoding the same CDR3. The chain's CDR3 is CASRTGGSGNTIYF. Here the CDR3 DNA reads TGTGCCAGCAGGACAGGGGGCTCTGGAAACACCATATATTTT. The rearrangement uses TRBV6-5 and TRBJ1-3, with 9 bases aligning to TRBD1. From germline, CDR1 is MNHEY and CDR2 SVGAGI. Trimming at V came to 6 bases and at J to 0 bases, leaving 0 bases not matched to a gene. The CDR3 has 14 amino acids.

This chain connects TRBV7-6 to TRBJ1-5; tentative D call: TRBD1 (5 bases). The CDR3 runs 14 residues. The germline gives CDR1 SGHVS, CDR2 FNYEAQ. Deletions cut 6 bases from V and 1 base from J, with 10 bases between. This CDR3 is CASSLRDSNQPQHF. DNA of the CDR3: TGTGCCAGCAGTCTCCGGGACAGCAATCAGCCCCAGCATTTT.

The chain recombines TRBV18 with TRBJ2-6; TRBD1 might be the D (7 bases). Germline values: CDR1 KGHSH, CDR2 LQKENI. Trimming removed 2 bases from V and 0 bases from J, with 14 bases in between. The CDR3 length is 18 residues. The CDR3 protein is CASSPLGGGGSGANVLTF. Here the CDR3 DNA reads TGTGCCAGCTCACCATTAGGAGGGGGCGGCTCTGGGGCCAACGTCCTGACTTTC.

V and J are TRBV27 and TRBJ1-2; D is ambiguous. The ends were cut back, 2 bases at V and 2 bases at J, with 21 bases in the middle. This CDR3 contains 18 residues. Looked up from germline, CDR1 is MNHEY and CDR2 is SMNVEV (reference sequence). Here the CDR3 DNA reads TGTGCCAGCAGTTTAAGAGGCTACCTGGTTGGGGAAAACTATGGCTACACCTTC. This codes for CASSLRGYLVGENYGYTF.

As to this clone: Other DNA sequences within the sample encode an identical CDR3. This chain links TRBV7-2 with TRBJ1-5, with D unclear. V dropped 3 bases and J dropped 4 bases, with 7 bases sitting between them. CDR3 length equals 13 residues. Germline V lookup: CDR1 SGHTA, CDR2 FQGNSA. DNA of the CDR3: TGTGCCAGCAGCTTGACGGTAAATCAGCCCCAGCATTTT. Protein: CASSLTVNQPQHF.

The CDR3 DNA follows: TGTGCCAGCAGCGTGACAGGGGCCTCCTACGAGCAGTACTTC. Protein: CASSVTGASYEQYF. V and J are TRBV9 and TRBJ2-7; 8 nucleotides line up with TRBD1. The CDR3 is 14 amino acids. The germline gives CDR1 SGDLS, CDR2 YYNGEE. V lost 2 bases, J lost 0 bases, and 1 base stayed unmatched.

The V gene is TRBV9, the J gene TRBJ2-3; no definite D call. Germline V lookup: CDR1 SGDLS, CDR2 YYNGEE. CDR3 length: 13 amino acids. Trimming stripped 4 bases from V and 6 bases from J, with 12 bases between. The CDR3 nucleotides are TGTGCCAGCAGCCCCCATACCTGGGATACGCAGTATTTT. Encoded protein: CASSPHTWDTQYF.

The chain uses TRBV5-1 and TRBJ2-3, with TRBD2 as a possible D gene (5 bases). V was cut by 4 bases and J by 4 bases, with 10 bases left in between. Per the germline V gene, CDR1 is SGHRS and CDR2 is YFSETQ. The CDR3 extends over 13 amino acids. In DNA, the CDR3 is TGCGCCAGCAGCCCCGGGGAACCAGATACGCAGTATTTT. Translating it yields CASSPGEPDTQYF.

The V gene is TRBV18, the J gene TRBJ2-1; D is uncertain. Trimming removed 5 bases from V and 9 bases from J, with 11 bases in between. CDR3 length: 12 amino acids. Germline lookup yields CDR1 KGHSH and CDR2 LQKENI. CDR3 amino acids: CASSYQVAEQFF. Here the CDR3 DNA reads TGTGCCAGCTCATATCAGGTGGCTGAGCAGTTCTTC.

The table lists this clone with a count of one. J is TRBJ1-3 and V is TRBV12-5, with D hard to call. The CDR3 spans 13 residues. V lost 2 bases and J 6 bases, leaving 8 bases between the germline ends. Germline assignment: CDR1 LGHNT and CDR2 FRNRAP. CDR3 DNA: TGTGCTAGTGGTTTGACCAGTTCAAACACCATATATTTT. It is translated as CASGLTSSNTIYF.